Described below is a single T cell receptor (beta chain) sequence and its context. Germline loops: CDR1 SGDLS, CDR2 YYNGEE. This CDR3 is built from 17 residues. Trimming took 2 bases from V and 2 from J, leaving 18 bases between them. The sample comes from a study of Ad26.COV2.S vaccination and SARS-CoV-2 variants. The assay was immunoSEQ multiplex PCR, and TCRdb's table has in-frame clones only and misses some. The sample lists 300,000 to 500,000 clones, roughly nine tenths occurring once. The treatment denotes: about 20 received Ad26.COV2.S at low or high dose, single or two shots; a few received placebo; per-sample allocation not given. Sampling took place 63 days after the first vaccine or placebo injection. Vaccination employed an Ad26 vector expressing the Wuhan-strain SARS-CoV-2 spike.

The genes are TRBV9 and TRBJ2-3; perhaps D is TRBD1 or TRBD2 (6 bases each). The sample in question was peripheral blood, obtained in a trial of Ad26.COV2.S vaccine versus placebo. The receptor was isolated from a person between 18 and 65 years old who received the Ad26.COV2.S COVID-19 vaccine or a placebo. The CDR3 nucleotides read TGTGCCAGCAGCGTGGGGGGCCGTACCCGTAACACAGATACGCAGTATTTT. Translating it yields CASSVGGRTRNTDTQYF.